Presented here are 7 T cell receptor beta chains from one specimen sequenced in a study of CD8+ T cells in alopecia areata. It was cDNA, reverse transcribed from extracted RNA, that served as the sequencing template. The table came from immunoSEQ multiplex PCR; TCRdb's copy has only in-frame clones and leaves some out. The sample lists more than 150,000 clones; 51% were seen once. Treatment given: oral pan-JAK inhibitor, 5-10 mg twice daily. Here the sequenced sample was CD8+ T cells sorted from blood, taken around week 53, from a patient treated with tofacitinib. The receptor set was obtained from a human donor with alopecia areata.

The chain joins TRBV25-1 to TRBJ1-2; D is undetermined. The CDR3 spans 11 residues. Germline values: CDR1 MGHDK, CDR2 SYGVNS. Trimming took off 5 bases at V and 3 bases at J, with 4 bases between the two ends. CDR3 residues: CASSWDYGYTF. CDR3 in DNA: TGTGCCAGCAGTTGGGACTATGGCTACACCTTC.

This clone has just one count. This chain uses TRBV27 with TRBJ1-5; no reliable D call. CDR3 length: 14 amino acids. From germline, CDR1 is MNHEY and CDR2 SMNVEV (reference sequence). V lost 5 bases and J lost 0, with 8 bases in between. The CDR3 DNA is TGTGCCAGCAGTGAGGAGTCTAGCAATCAGCCCCAGCATTTT. It specifies CASSEESSNQPQHF.

As regards this clone: An end of the junction differs from the germline gene, which may be a read error. The J gene is TRBJ2-7, the V gene TRBV7-9; TRBD1 agrees at 12 bases. The CDR3 sequence is 12 residues long. The germline gives CDR1 SEHNR, CDR2 FQNEAQ (reference sequence). The CDR3 spells CASEGTGGPGIF. CDR3 bases: TGTGCCAGCGAGGGGACAGGGGGCCCTGGTATCTTC.

In nucleotides, the CDR3 is TGTGCCAGCAGCGGAGAGGGGGCTCCCTACGAGCAGTACTTC. This encodes CASSGEGAPYEQYF. The chain joins TRBV5-6 to TRBJ2-7, with TRBD1 matching 7 bases. With 4 bases clipped from V and 2 bases from J, the junction kept 6 bases outside the gene matches. The germline CDR1 and CDR2 sequences are SGHDT and YYEEEE. The CDR3 runs 14 residues. The variable domain in full, with the rest retrieved from reference TRBV5-6 and TRBJ2-7, is DAGVTQSPTHLIKTRGQQVTLRCSPKSGHDTVSWYQQALGQGPQFIFQYYEEEERQRGNFPDRFSGHQFPNYSSELNVNALLLGDSALYLCASSGEGAPYEQYFGPGTRLTVT.

This clone occurred a few times. This rearrangement joins TRBV6-5 to TRBJ1-6, with 8 bases matching TRBD1. V gave up 6 bases and J gave up 13 bases; unmatched junction bases: 11. The CDR3 is 14 amino acids. The V gene's germline CDR1 is MNHEY and CDR2 SVGAGI. This CDR3 reads CASSLTGQGFPLHF. The CDR3 nucleotides are TGTGCCAGCAGCCTCACAGGACAGGGATTCCCCCTCCACTTT.

This clone has just a few counts. The CDR3 sequence: CAWSRDRSSTDTQYF. For the CDR3, the DNA is TGTGCCTGGAGTAGAGACAGATCTAGCACAGATACGCAGTATTTT. The gene calls are TRBV30 and TRBJ2-3, with D possibly matching TRBD1 (5 bases). Per the germline V gene, CDR1 is GTSNPN and CDR2 is SVGIG (reference sequence). The ends were cut back, 2 bases at V and 0 bases at J, with 12 bases in the middle. The CDR3 length is 15 residues.

This clone was seen more than once but under ten times. The chain employs TRBV6-6 and TRBJ2-2; TRBD1 matches at 10 bases. The CDR3 sequence is 14 residues long. Looked up from germline, CDR1 is MNHNY and CDR2 is SVGAGI (reference sequence). After removal of 5 bases from V and 6 bases from J, the junction contained 3 bases not matched to a gene. The CDR3: CASSTGTGAGELFF. CDR3 sequence (DNA): TGTGCCAGCAGTACCGGGACAGGGGCCGGGGAGCTGTTTTTT.